A selection of T cell receptor beta chains follows, all from one sample in a study of brain metastases from non-small cell lung cancer. TCRdb's table, derived via immunoSEQ multiplex PCR, lists solely in-frame clones and lacks some. The sample lists a few thousand clones, more than 75% seen once, with more than 9.5% in the top ten. The specimen was tumor-adjacent normal tissue. The receptor set was obtained from a donor aged 40 or older with non-small cell lung cancer. Each CDR3 is given with its conserved first and last residue. D genes are given only for firm matches.

V	D	CDR3
TRBV13	TRBD1	CASSSGTGKGYTF
TRBV5-4	TRBD1	CASSLDRGTYNEQFF
TRBV6-4	TRBD2	CASSDSPGTSNEQFF
TRBV9	-	CASSVGVTTDTQYF
TRBV2	-	CASSQVSSMETQYF
TRBV7-2	-	CASSLGEAYYEQYF
TRBV9	TRBD2	CASSRLAGGPNEQFF
TRBV6-1	-	CASSLQGKEVYGYTF
TRBV5-4	TRBD2	CASSLKVASGRHEQFF
TRBV24-1	TRBD1	CATSDPRTGNYEQYF
TRBV14	TRBD1	CASSPRDRGNEQFF
TRBV28	-	CASMAGADEKLFF
TRBV6-1	-	CASSEGVDTGELFF
TRBV5-5	-	CASSMTVGALNTEAFF
TRBV7-2	-	CASSLAIQGSYQETQYF
TRBV19	-	CASSPQAAGNTIYF
TRBV19	-	CASSIDEAPGANVLTF
TRBV9	TRBD2	CASTTGLAESTDTQYF
TRBV6-2/TRBV6-3	-	CASSYPTEEVDGYTF
TRBV5-1	TRBD1	CASSLGPDRGGTDTQYF
TRBV2	-	CASSPGPSEVETQYF
TRBV10-3	TRBD2	CAISEPSGSILNTGELFF
TRBV3-1/TRBV3-2	TRBD1	CASSQWEQGAGNYGYTF
TRBV28	-	CASSLGQGGTDTQYF
TRBV6-5	-	CASGYAGAGEQFF
TRBV5-6	TRBD1	CASSAPGQGAARETQYF
TRBV4-1	-	CASSQDPQRGTDTQYF
TRBV7-3	-	CASSYQVNTGELFF
TRBV5-1	-	CASSPDSNQPQHF
TRBV7-2	-	CASSLAGQLYEQYF
TRBV7-2	-	CASSLGGATYEQYF
TRBV27	TRBD1	CASSPLLDRGFTEAFF
TRBV7-2	-	CASSLNGGIGEQYF
TRBV7-3	-	CASSLGRDSTGELFF
TRBV2	-	CASSGDLTQETQYF
TRBV19	TRBD1	CASSFETGEGSPLHF
TRBV29-1	-	CSVREGEETQYF
TRBV9	-	CASSVDFYTDTQYF
TRBV19	-	CASIGKGSTEAFF
TRBV10-2	-	CASTLTARSSGANVLTF
TRBV2	TRBD1	CASSAYRGDTGELFF
TRBV24-1	-	CATNDSAGYRGYTF
TRBV4-1	-	CASSQGLGYEQYF
TRBV19	TRBD1	CASKGATGLSRNQPQHF
TRBV19	-	CASSMSGRNEQFF
TRBV15	TRBD2	CATSTRKGGGGNEQFF
TRBV29-1	-	CSVAGETQYF
TRBV19	TRBD1	CASSIEGQGGSGYTF
TRBV2	-	CATILRRDTEAFF
TRBV2	TRBD2	CASSEKRGAWNEQFF
TRBV5-1	-	CASSFGGKETQYF
TRBV10-3	TRBD1	CAISGGQRTNQPQHF
TRBV6-5	-	CASGLRGGGELFF
TRBV5-4	TRBD1	CASSSGTGLSDTQYF
TRBV7-2	-	CASSLDGTHNSPLHF